This is a list of T cell receptor beta chains from one sample in a study of cytomegalovirus exposure and HLA in healthy donors. Here immunoSEQ multiplex PCR was the method, and the copy in TCRdb shows in-frame clones only, minus some. Of roughly 150,000 clones listed, 65% to 80% are singletons. Specimen: PBMCs. Receptors originate from a woman aged 45-59 years in good health and CMV-seropositive. The CDR3 runs from the conserved cysteine through the conserved F or W. Each record gives: V gene, J gene, CDR3 protein.

v_call: TRBV10-2; j_call: TRBJ2-7; cdr3_aa: CASSESSSFDRVWEQYF
v_call: TRBV25-1; j_call: TRBJ1-2; cdr3_aa: CASSEFRMAGGGGYTF
v_call: TRBV5-5; j_call: TRBJ1-2; cdr3_aa: CASSLAEQTNNYGYTF
v_call: TRBV10-2; j_call: TRBJ2-2; cdr3_aa: CASSGRQGAGAGELFF
v_call: TRBV29-1; j_call: TRBJ2-1; cdr3_aa: CSVRLAGGISYNEQFF
v_call: TRBV30; j_call: TRBJ2-5; cdr3_aa: CAWEGGARETQYF
v_call: TRBV10-2; j_call: TRBJ2-5; cdr3_aa: CASGQGWETQYF
v_call: TRBV6-5; j_call: TRBJ1-2; cdr3_aa: CAVTPGGGYTF
v_call: TRBV2; j_call: TRBJ2-7; cdr3_aa: CASSENQRGPYEQYF
v_call: TRBV6-6; j_call: TRBJ1-1; cdr3_aa: CASSFDRTEAFF
v_call: TRBV5-6; j_call: TRBJ1-2; cdr3_aa: CASSSTTYRVGGYTF
v_call: TRBV19; j_call: TRBJ1-1; cdr3_aa: CASSIPAGAVTEAFF
v_call: TRBV6-1; j_call: TRBJ2-5; cdr3_aa: CASSDGGTGTSLRETQYF
v_call: TRBV29-1; j_call: TRBJ2-1; cdr3_aa: CSVEGLAGVYNEQFF
v_call: TRBV7-2; j_call: TRBJ2-7; cdr3_aa: CASSYWDGGGEQYF
v_call: TRBV6-5; j_call: TRBJ1-1; cdr3_aa: CASSYRDSSGGAFF
v_call: TRBV5-6; j_call: TRBJ2-7; cdr3_aa: CASSFLTSGGAMYEQYF
v_call: TRBV9; j_call: TRBJ2-1; cdr3_aa: CASSGTSGEYNEQFF
v_call: TRBV7-8; j_call: TRBJ1-5; cdr3_aa: CASSSFPGPKPQHF
v_call: TRBV10-3; j_call: TRBJ2-7; cdr3_aa: CAISVIQGDEQYF
v_call: TRBV5-6; j_call: TRBJ2-5; cdr3_aa: CASSLFAGGEAQYF
v_call: TRBV19; j_call: TRBJ1-1; cdr3_aa: CASFTNQRTEAFF
v_call: TRBV7-3; j_call: TRBJ2-1; cdr3_aa: CASSLRGDAYNEQFF